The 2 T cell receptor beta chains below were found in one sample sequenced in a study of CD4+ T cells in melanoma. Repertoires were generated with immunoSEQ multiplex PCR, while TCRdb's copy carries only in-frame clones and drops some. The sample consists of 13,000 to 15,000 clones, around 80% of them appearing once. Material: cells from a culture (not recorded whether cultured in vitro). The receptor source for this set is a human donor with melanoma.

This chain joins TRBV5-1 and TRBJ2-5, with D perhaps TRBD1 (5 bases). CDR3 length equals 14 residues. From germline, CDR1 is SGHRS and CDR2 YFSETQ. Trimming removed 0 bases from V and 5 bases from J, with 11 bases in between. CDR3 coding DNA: TGCGCCAGCAGCTTGGGACAGATGTCCGAGACCCAGTACTTC. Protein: CASSLGQMSETQYF.

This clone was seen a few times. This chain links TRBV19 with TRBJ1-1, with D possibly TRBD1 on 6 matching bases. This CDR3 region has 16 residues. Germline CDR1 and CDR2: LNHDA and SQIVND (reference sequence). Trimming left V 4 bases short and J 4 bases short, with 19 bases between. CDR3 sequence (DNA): TGTGCCAGTAGTACCGCGGGGGGGCGTCGGTTCACTGAAGCTTTCTTT. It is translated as CASSTAGGRRFTEAFF.